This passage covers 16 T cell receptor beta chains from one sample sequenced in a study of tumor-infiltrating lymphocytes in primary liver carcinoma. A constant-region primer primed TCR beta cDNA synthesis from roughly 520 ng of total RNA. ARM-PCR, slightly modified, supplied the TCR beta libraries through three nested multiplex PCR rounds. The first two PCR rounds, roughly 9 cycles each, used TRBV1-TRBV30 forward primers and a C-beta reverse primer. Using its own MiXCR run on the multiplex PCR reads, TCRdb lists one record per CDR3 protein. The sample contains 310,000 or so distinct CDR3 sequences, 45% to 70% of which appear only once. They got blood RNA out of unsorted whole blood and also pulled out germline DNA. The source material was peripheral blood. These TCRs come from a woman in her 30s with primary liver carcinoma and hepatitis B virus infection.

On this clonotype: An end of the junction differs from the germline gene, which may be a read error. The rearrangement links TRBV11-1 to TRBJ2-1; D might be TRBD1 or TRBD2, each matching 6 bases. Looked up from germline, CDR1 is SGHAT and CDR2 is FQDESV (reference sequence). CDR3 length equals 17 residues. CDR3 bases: TGTACCAGTAGCTTAGAGAGCGAGTGGGAGGTCAGGGGTGAGCAGTTCTTC. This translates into CTSSLESEWEVRGEQFF.

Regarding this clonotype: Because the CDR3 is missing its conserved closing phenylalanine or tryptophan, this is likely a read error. The CDR3 loop reads CASSFSGDRETQYS. CDR3 bases: TGTGCTAGCAGCTTTTCCGGCGACAGAGAGACCCAGTACTCC. J is TRBJ2-5 and V is TRBV12-3 or TRBV12-4; possible D gene TRBD1, 5 bases. This CDR3 has 14 amino acids.

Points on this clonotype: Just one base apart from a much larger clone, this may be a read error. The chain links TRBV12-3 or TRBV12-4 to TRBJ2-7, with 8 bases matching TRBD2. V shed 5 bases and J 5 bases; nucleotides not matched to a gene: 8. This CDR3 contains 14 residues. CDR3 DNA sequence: TGTGCCAGCAGTACCTTTCGGGGGGGGGACGAGCAGTACTTC. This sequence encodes CASSTFRGGDEQYF.

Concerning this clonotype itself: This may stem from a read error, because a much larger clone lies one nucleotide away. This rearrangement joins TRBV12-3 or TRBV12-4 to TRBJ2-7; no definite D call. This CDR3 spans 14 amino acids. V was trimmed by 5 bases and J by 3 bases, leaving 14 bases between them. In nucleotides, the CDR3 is TGTGCCAGCAGTGCCTCTTCGTCGGTCTACGAGCAGTACTTC. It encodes CASSASSSVYEQYF.

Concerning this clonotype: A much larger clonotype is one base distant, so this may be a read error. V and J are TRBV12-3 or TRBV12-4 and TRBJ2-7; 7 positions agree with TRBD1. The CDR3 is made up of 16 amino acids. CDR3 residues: CASSSGQPRSSYERYF. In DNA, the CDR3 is TGTGCCAGCAGTTCGGGACAGCCTAGAAGCTCCTACGAGCGGTACTTC.

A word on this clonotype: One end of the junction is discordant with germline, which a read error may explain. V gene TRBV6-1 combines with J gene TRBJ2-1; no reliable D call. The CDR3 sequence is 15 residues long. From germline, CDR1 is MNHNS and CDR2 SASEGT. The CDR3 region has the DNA TGTACCAGCAGTGAAGATTCCTTCTCCTACAATGAGCAGTTCTTC. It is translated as CTSSEDSFSYNEQFF.

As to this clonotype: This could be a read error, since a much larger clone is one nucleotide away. DNA of the CDR3: TGTGCCATCAGCTTCCCCCGGAGCTCCTACAATGAGCAGTTCTTC. Translated, it gives CAISFPRSSYNEQFF. The chain recombines TRBV11-3 with TRBJ2-1; D uncertain. The CDR3 loop spans 15 amino acids. Germline V lookup: CDR1 SGHNT, CDR2 YENEEA.

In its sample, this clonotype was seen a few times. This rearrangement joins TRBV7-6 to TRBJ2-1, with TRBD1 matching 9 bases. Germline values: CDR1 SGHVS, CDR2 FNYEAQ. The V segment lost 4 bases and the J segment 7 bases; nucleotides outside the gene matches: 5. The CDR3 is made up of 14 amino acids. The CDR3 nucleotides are TGTGCCAGCAGCTGGACGACAGGGGGGAATGAGCAGTTCTTC. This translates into CASSWTTGGNEQFF.

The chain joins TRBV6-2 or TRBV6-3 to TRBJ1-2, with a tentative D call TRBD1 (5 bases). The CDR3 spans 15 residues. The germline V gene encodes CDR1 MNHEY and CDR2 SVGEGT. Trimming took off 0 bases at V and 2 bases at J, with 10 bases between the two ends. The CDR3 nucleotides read TGTGCCAGCAGTTACTCTGGCAGGGAGAACTATGGCTACACCTTC. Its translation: CASSYSGRENYGYTF.

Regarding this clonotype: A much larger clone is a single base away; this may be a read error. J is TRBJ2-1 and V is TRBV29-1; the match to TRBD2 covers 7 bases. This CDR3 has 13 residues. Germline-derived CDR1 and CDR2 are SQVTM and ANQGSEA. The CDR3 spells CSGGRAAYDEQFF. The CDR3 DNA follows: TGCAGCGGAGGGAGGGCGGCCTACGATGAGCAGTTCTTC.

In DNA, the CDR3 is TGTGCCACAGAGACGACAGGGCTAGATACGCAGTATTTT. Protein: CATETTGLDTQYF. The chain recombines TRBV7-9 with TRBJ2-3; 7 bases are a match to TRBD1. Germline assignment: CDR1 SEHNR and CDR2 FQNEAQ (reference sequence). This CDR3 has 13 residues. The V and J ends lost 10 bases and 5 bases, in that order; junction bases with no gene match: 9.

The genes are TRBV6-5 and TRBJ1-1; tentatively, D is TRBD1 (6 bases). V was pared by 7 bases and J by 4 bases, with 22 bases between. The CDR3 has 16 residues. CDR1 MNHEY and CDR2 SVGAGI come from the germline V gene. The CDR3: CASKVTGTRETTEAFF. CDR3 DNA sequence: TGTGCCAGCAAAGTTACTGGGACAAGGGAAACCACTGAAGCTTTCTTT.

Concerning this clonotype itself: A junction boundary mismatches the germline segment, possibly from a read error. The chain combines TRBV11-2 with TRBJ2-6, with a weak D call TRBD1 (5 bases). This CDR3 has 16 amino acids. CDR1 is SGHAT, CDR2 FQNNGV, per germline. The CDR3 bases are TGTGCCAGCAGCTTAGATACGGGTACTGGGGCCAACGTCATGGCTTTC. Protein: CASSLDTGTGANVMAF.

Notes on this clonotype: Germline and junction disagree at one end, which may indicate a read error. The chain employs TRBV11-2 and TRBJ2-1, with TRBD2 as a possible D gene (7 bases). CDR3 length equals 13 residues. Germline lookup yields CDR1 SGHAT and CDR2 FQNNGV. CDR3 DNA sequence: TGTGCCAGCTGCTCCCCGGGGGGCAATGAGCAGTTCTTT. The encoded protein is CASCSPGGNEQFF. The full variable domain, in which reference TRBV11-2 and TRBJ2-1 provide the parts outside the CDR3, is EAGVAQSPRYKIIEKRQSVAFWCNPISGHATLYWYQQILGQGPKLLIQFQNNGVVDDSQLPKDRFSAERLKGVDSTLKIQPAKLEDSAVYLCASCSPGGNEQFFGPGTRLTVL.

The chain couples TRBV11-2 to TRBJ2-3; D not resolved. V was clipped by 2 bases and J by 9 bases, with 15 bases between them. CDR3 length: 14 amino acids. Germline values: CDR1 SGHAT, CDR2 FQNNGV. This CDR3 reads CASSLTRRTHTQYF. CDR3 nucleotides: TGTGCCAGCAGCTTAACACGCCGCACACACACGCAGTATTTT.

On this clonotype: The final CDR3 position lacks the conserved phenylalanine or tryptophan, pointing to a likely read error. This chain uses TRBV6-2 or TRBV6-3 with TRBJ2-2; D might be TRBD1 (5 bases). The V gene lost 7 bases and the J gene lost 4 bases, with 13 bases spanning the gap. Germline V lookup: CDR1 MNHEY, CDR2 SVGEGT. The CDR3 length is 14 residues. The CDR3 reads CASILTRGTGELFV. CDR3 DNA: TGTGCCAGCATTCTAACAAGGGGCACCGGGGAGCTGTTTGTT.